One and the same sample provided the 3 T cell receptor beta chains below, sequenced in a study of metastatic and nonmetastatic thyroid tumors. Not a single patient had been given any form of treatment at any point before undergoing thyroid surgery. TCRdb reprocessed the PCR reads via MiXCR. The data hold 20,000 or so clones, with 30% to 35% observed a single time. The sample was adjacent normal tissue. These receptors all stem from a female donor with papillary thyroid cancer or a benign thyroid nodule (not recorded which). Some clones in this sample may be carry-over from other donors' samples.

V is TRBV20-1 and J is TRBJ1-4; D is possibly TRBD1 (5 bases). Trimming pared 6 bases from V and 7 bases from J, leaving 15 bases between. Germline CDR1 DFQATT, CDR2 SNEGSKA (reference sequence). The length of the CDR3 is 13 residues. CDR3 protein: CSAPDSRSEKLFF. CDR3 DNA: TGCAGTGCCCCCGACAGTCGTAGTGAAAAACTGTTTTTT.

The V gene is TRBV10-1, the J gene TRBJ2-2, with D uncertain. The CDR3 covers 13 residues. Germline CDR1 reads WNHNN; CDR2 reads SYGVQD (reference sequence). Deletions cut 0 bases from V and 6 bases from J, with 5 bases between. The CDR3 nucleotides are TGCGCCAGCAGTGAGTCTAGGGCCGGGGAGCTGTTTTTT. Its translation is CASSESRAGELFF.

The V and J genes are TRBV4-1 and TRBJ1-5; D possibly corresponds to TRBD1 (5 bases). Germline loops: CDR1 MGHRA, CDR2 YSYEKL. CDR3 length: 15 amino acids. Trimming removed 6 bases from V and 5 bases from J, with 17 bases in between. CDR3 in DNA: TGCGCCAGCAGATACAGTCAGGGAGGACATCAGCCCCAGCATTTT. Amino acid sequence: CASRYSQGGHQPQHF.